This passage covers 17 T cell receptor beta chains from one sample sequenced in a study of cytomegalovirus exposure and HLA in healthy donors. Primers: 60 Vbeta forward and 13 Jbeta reverse. TCRdb's table, derived via immunoSEQ multiplex PCR, lists solely in-frame clones and lacks some. The sample includes roughly 130,000 clones, roughly 80% of them seen just once. Sequencing was performed on PBMCs. Receptors originate from a man aged 25-45 years in good health and CMV-seronegative.

The chain combines TRBV19 with TRBJ2-3; TRBD1 aligns across 8 bases. V lost 4 bases, J lost 1 base, and 7 bases stayed unmatched. Germline V gene lookup returns CDR1 LNHDA and CDR2 SQIVND (reference sequence). CDR3 length: 16 residues. In nucleotides, the CDR3 is TGTGCCAGTAGTACAGGACAGGGAGTGGGCACAGATACGCAGTATTTT. This encodes CASSTGQGVGTDTQYF.

The chain carries TRBV11-3 and TRBJ2-3; 13 nucleotides align to TRBD2. V was pared by 1 base and J by 4 bases, with 2 bases of the junction left unmatched. CDR3 length: 16 amino acids. The germline CDR1 and CDR2 sequences are SGHNT and YENEEA. The CDR3 reads CASSLALAGGPDTQYF. For the CDR3, the DNA is TGTGCCAGCAGCTTAGCACTAGCGGGGGGGCCAGATACGCAGTATTTT.

This clone was observed once. The chain couples TRBV2 to TRBJ1-2; 8 bases align to TRBD1. This CDR3 region has 14 residues. J gave up 8 bases and V 4 bases, and 9 bases lay outside the gene matches. Germline values: CDR1 SNHLY, CDR2 FYNNEI. The CDR3 is CASSASDRDAGYTF. CDR3 nucleotide sequence: TGTGCCAGCAGTGCGTCGGACAGGGACGCGGGCTACACCTTC.

J is TRBJ2-3 and V is TRBV19; D is unclear. The CDR3 length is 13 residues. V was trimmed by 4 bases and J by 2 bases, leaving 7 bases between them. The V gene's germline CDR1 is LNHDA and CDR2 SQIVND (reference sequence). CDR3 in amino acids: CASSTTPTDTQYF. CDR3 in DNA: TGTGCCAGTAGTACAACTCCCACAGATACGCAGTATTTT. The full variable domain, its missing parts supplied by reference TRBV19 and TRBJ2-3, is DGGITQSPKYLFRKEGQNVTLSCEQNLNHDAMYWYRQDPGQGLRLIYYSQIVNDFQKGDIAEGYSVSREKKESFPLTVTSAQKNPTAFYLCASSTTPTDTQYFGPGTRLTVL.

This clone was counted once. V and J are TRBV6-5 and TRBJ2-3, with a weak D call TRBD2 (6 bases). V shed 1 base and J shed 2 bases, with 13 bases lying between them. The CDR3 sequence is 16 residues long. Germline lookup yields CDR1 MNHEY and CDR2 SVGAGI. The CDR3: CASSYFSTSVTDTQYF. CDR3 DNA sequence: TGTGCCAGCAGTTACTTTTCGACTAGTGTCACAGATACGCAGTATTTT.

The genes are TRBV4-1 and TRBJ2-7; 7 bases match TRBD2. The V and J ends lost 0 bases and 3 bases, in that order; junction bases with no gene match: 5. The germline V gene has CDR1 MGHRA and CDR2 YSYEKL. There are 15 residues in the CDR3. CDR3 in amino acids: CASSQDGGGGYEQYF. For the CDR3, the DNA is TGCGCCAGCAGCCAAGACGGCGGCGGGGGCTACGAGCAGTACTTC.

This chain joins TRBV7-8 and TRBJ2-2; maybe TRBD2 (5 bases). The CDR3 is 14 residues long. V was cut by 0 bases and J by 8 bases, with 10 bases left in between. CDR1 and CDR2 from the germline V gene are SGHVS and FQNEAQ. In DNA form, the CDR3 reads TGTGCCAGCAGCTTAGCGCGGAGGTCGGGGGAGCTGTTTTTT. Encoded protein: CASSLARRSGELFF.

The gene calls are TRBV11-2 and TRBJ2-2; the match to TRBD2 covers 11 bases. The V and J ends lost 5 bases and 4 bases, in that order; junction bases with no gene match: 15. Germline lookup yields CDR1 SGHAT and CDR2 FQNNGV. The CDR3 runs to 19 residues. CDR3 amino acids: CASSPLAGGPKFGTGELFF. The CDR3 DNA reads TGTGCCAGCAGCCCCTTAGCGGGGGGGCCAAAGTTCGGCACCGGGGAGCTGTTTTTT.

The V gene is TRBV19, the J gene TRBJ2-3; D might be TRBD1 (6 bases). The CDR3 totals 15 residues. The V gene lost 5 bases and the J gene lost 3 bases, with 15 bases spanning the gap. Germline CDR1 is LNHDA and CDR2 is SQIVND (reference sequence). CDR3 residues: CASSSTGTGTDTQYF. In nucleotides, the CDR3 is TGTGCCAGTAGTTCGACAGGAACTGGAACAGATACGCAGTATTTT.

This clone was counted once. At one boundary the junction diverges from the germline segment, which might be a read error. The rearrangement links TRBV28 to TRBJ1-5, with 9 bases fitting TRBD1. CDR1 and CDR2 (germline): MDHEN, SYDVKM. The CDR3 is 14 amino acids. The CDR3 sequence is CATWGDRDNLPQHF. The DNA of the CDR3 is TGTGCCACATGGGGGGACAGGGATAATCTGCCCCAGCATTTT.

V usage is TRBV28 and J usage is TRBJ2-7, with TRBD2 matching 7 bases. The CDR3 loop spans 13 amino acids. In germline, CDR1 is MDHEN, CDR2 SYDVKM. V shed 6 bases, J shed 7 bases, and the junction held 9 bases outside the gene matches. Here the CDR3 reads CASRGLGGGEQYF. The CDR3 nucleotides read TGTGCCAGCAGGGGCTTGGGGGGGGGAGAGCAGTACTTC.

The V call is TRBV18, the J call TRBJ1-2; tentative D call: TRBD1 (5 bases). This CDR3 is built from 16 residues. Germline CDR1 reads KGHSH; CDR2 reads LQKENI. Trimming removed 5 bases at V and 6 bases at J, with 22 bases between. The CDR3 region is CASSSLDSIGIDGYTF. As DNA, the CDR3 is TGTGCCAGCTCATCACTAGACAGTATAGGAATTGATGGCTACACCTTC.

Only one count was recorded for this clone. The rearrangement joins TRBV25-1 to TRBJ2-3; 8 nucleotides align to TRBD1. This CDR3 region has 18 residues. V lost 3 bases to trimming and J lost 0 bases; unmatched junction nucleotides: 11. Germline V CDR1 and CDR2: MGHDK, SYGVNS. The CDR3 here is CASSDRLPGQGSTDTQYF. The CDR3 DNA sequence: TGTGCCAGCAGTGACCGCCTCCCAGGACAGGGTAGCACAGATACGCAGTATTTT.

The genes are TRBV30 and TRBJ2-7; 8 nucleotides line up with TRBD1. Germline lookup yields CDR1 GTSNPN and CDR2 SVGIG (reference sequence). This CDR3 has 15 residues. V lost 2 bases to trimming and J lost 7 bases; unmatched junction nucleotides: 13. CDR3 in amino acids: CAWSLVTGAPVEQYF. In DNA, the CDR3 is TGTGCCTGGAGTTTGGTGACAGGGGCCCCTGTGGAGCAGTACTTC.

The chain recombines TRBV14 with TRBJ2-3; D is possibly TRBD1 (6 bases). The V and J ends lost 5 bases and 2 bases respectively, with 17 bases between them. CDR3 length: 16 amino acids. Germline lookup yields CDR1 SGHDN and CDR2 FVKESK. The DNA of the CDR3 is TGTGCCAGCAGCGAACGGACAGTCGATCCCACAGATACGCAGTATTTT. It translates to CASSERTVDPTDTQYF.

This clone has just one count. The junction departs from the called germline gene at one end, perhaps through a read error. The chain joins TRBV29-1 to TRBJ2-1, with TRBD1 matching over 9 bases. CDR1 and CDR2 (germline): SQVTM, ANQGSEA. This CDR3 contains 11 residues. This chain's CDR3 is CSVKEGDREFF. The CDR3 DNA follows: TGCAGCGTTAAAGAGGGGGACAGGGAGTTCTTC.

The V and J genes are TRBV7-9 and TRBJ2-3, with 7 positions matching TRBD2. Per germline, CDR1 SEHNR and CDR2 FQNEAQ (reference sequence). Losses at the gene ends were 5 bases for V and 0 bases for J; bases not matched to a gene: 8. The CDR3 covers 16 residues. In DNA, the CDR3 is TGTGCCAGCAGCCTTATGGGAGCGGGGAGCACAGATACGCAGTATTTT. This translates into CASSLMGAGSTDTQYF. Looking up the rest from reference TRBV7-9 and TRBJ2-3 gives the full variable domain: DTGVSQNPRHKITKRGQNVTFRCDPISEHNRLYWYRQTLGQGPEFLTYFQNEAQLEKSRLLSDRFSAERPKGSFSTLEIQRTEQGDSAMYLCASSLMGAGSTDTQYFGPGTRLTVL.